Each of the 4 T cell receptor beta chains below was sequenced from the same sample in a study of shared T cell receptors in the human thymus. Clones were sequenced by immunoSEQ multiplex PCR, and TCRdb holds only the in-frame ones, with some missing. This sample has roughly 700,000 clones; approximately 87% occur once, and the top ten carry 0.0095% to 0.011%. A further study also used this sample, focusing on human thymus T cells.

The sequenced sample was thymocytes. All receptors derive from a boy in the first two years of life with a congenital heart defect.

The V call is TRBV4-1, the J call TRBJ1-1, with D tentatively TRBD1 (5 bases). The CDR3 has 17 amino acids. Per germline, CDR1 MGHRA and CDR2 YSYEKL. The germline V and J ends were trimmed by 4 bases and 6 bases, with 24 bases remaining between them. CDR3 residues: CASSRRAGTGGSPEAFF. The CDR3 DNA is TGCGCCAGCAGCCGCAGGGCCGGGACGGGAGGTTCTCCTGAAGCTTTCTTT.

In nucleotides, the CDR3 is TGTGCCAGCAGTTGGGGAAGGGGCTTCCAAGAGACCCAGTACTTC. It is translated as CASSWGRGFQETQYF. The chain is built from TRBV6-6 and TRBJ2-5, with D maybe TRBD1 (5 bases). V lost 4 bases and J lost 1, with 13 bases in between. There are 15 residues in the CDR3. Germline CDR1 MNHNY, CDR2 SVGAGI (reference sequence).

V gene TRBV5-4 combines with J gene TRBJ1-4, with D perhaps matching TRBD1 (6 bases). The length of the CDR3 is 16 residues. The V and J ends lost 4 bases and 8 bases respectively, with 21 bases between them. Germline CDR1 is SGHNT and CDR2 is YYREEE (reference sequence). CDR3 sequence reads: CASSPSEGGGSEKLFF. CDR3 in DNA: TGTGCCAGCAGCCCCTCCGAGGGGGGAGGGAGCGAAAAACTGTTTTTT.

V gene TRBV27 combines with J gene TRBJ1-5, with TRBD1 matching over 9 bases. Germline CDR1 and CDR2: MNHEY and SMNVEV (reference sequence). V gave up 3 bases and J gave up 6 bases; unmatched junction bases: 9. The CDR3 has 16 amino acids. CDR3 sequence (DNA): TGTGCCAGCAGTTTCCCGGACAGGGGTAAGCGTCAGCCCCAGCATTTT. Its protein product is CASSFPDRGKRQPQHF.